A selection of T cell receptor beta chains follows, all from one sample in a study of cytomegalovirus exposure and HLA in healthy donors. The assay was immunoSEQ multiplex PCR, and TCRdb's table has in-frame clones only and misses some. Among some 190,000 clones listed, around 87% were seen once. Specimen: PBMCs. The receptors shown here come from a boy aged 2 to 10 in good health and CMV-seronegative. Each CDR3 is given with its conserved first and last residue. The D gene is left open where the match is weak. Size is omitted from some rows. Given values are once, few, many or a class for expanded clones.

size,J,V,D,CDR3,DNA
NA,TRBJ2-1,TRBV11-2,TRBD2,CASSFGSSGSWNEQFF,TGTGCCAGCAGCTTTGGTTCTAGCGGGAGTTGGAATGAGCAGTTCTTC
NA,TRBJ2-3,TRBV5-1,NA,CASSPAGLLSTDTQYF,TGCGCCAGCAGCCCCGCGGGGCTACTCTCGACAGATACGCAGTATTTT
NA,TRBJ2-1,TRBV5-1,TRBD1,CASSRLGTGQGSYNEQFF,TGCGCCAGCAGCCGACTGGGAACGGGACAGGGCTCCTACAATGAGCAGTTCTTC
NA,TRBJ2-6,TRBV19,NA,CASSIEFWANVLTF,TGTGCCAGTAGTATAGAATTCTGGGCCAACGTCCTGACTTTC
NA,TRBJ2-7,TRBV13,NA,CASTETGRSYEQYF,TGTGCCAGCACCGAGACCGGGAGATCCTACGAGCAGTACTTC
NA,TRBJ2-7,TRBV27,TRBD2,CASSFSAGGSYEQYF,TGTGCCAGCAGCTTCTCGGCGGGAGGCTCCTACGAGCAGTACTTC
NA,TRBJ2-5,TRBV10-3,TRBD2,CAIRAGGGQETQYF,TGTGCCATCAGGGCTGGCGGGGGGCAAGAGACCCAGTACTTC
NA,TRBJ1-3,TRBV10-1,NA,CASLAGAATYSGNTIYF,TGCGCCAGCCTTGCAGGGGCCGCAACTTACTCTGGAAACACCATATATTTT
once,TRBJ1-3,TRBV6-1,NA,CASKRLSSGNTIYF,TGTGCCAGCAAGAGGTTAAGCTCTGGAAACACCATATATTTT
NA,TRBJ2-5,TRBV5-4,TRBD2,CASSPAGGREQYF,TGTGCCAGCAGCCCAGCGGGGGGGAGGGAGCAGTACTTC
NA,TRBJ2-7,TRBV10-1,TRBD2,CASGGEASEDYEQYF,TGCGCCAGCGGGGGGGAGGCTAGCGAAGACTACGAGCAGTACTTC
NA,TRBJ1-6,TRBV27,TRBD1,CASSSLGTGSSPLHF,TGTGCCAGCAGTTCCCTCGGGACAGGGTCCTCACCCCTCCACTTT
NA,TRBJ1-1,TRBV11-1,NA,CASSSKGDTEAFF,TGTGCCAGCAGCTCCAAGGGGGACACTGAAGCTTTCTTT
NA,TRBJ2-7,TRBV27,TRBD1,CASGRDRVYEQYF,TGTGCCAGCGGGAGGGACAGGGTGTACGAGCAGTACTTC
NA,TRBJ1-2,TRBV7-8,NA,CASSLNLSTRYGYTF,TGTGCCAGCAGCTTGAACCTCTCGACACGGTATGGCTACACCTTC
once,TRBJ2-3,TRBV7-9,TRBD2,CASSPGTSGWSADTQYF,TGTGCCAGCAGTCCCGGGACTAGCGGGTGGAGCGCAGATACGCAGTATTTT
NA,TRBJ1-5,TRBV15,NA,CATTERVIGGQPQHF,TGTGCCACCACGGAACGGGTAATCGGGGGTCAGCCCCAGCATTTT
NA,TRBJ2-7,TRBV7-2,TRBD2,CASSLRTSSGAPYEQYF,TGTGCCAGCAGCTTGCGGACGTCTAGCGGGGCCCCCTACGAGCAGTACTTC
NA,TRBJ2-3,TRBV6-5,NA,CASRGTALDTQYF,TGTGCCAGCAGGGGCACGGCCTTAGATACGCAGTATTTT
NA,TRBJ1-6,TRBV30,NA,CAWSGQESPLHF,TGTGCCTGGAGTGGACAGGAATCCCCCCTCCACTTT